These 23 T cell receptor beta chains originate from one sample sequenced in a study of OX40 agonist ivuxolimab in advanced cancers. Some clones are missing from TCRdb's copy, which holds only in-frame ones; the method was immunoSEQ multiplex PCR. This table has 6,000 to 9,500 clones, over 60% appearing once. The sequencing here drew on CD4+ or CD8+ T cells sorted from blood, taken in a trial of the OX40 agonist ivuxolimab. The receptor source for this set is an adult with an advanced solid tumor such as melanoma, head and neck, liver or kidney cancer.

The V and J genes are TRBV7-5 and TRBJ1-5. TRBV7-5 is labeled a pseudogene. The CDR3 is 16 residues long. The CDR3 DNA is TGTGTCAGAAGCTTAGCGCCCGGGGACGGAAGTCAGCCCCAGCATTTT. It encodes CVRSLAPGDGSQPQHF.

This clone has ten or more counts. The rearrangement uses TRBV28 and TRBJ1-5; D gene unclear. The CDR3 extends over 14 amino acids. Germline V CDR1 and CDR2: MDHEN, SYDVKM. The germline V and J ends were trimmed by 4 bases and 6 bases, with 13 bases remaining between them. CDR3 coding DNA: TGTGCCAGCAGTTCCCCTGAAAAGGGTCAGCCCCAGCATTTT. Amino acid sequence: CASSSPEKGQPQHF. Using reference TRBV28 and TRBJ1-5 for the parts outside the CDR3, the full variable domain is DVKVTQSSRYLVKRTGEKVFLECVQDMDHENMFWYRQDPGLGLRLIYFSYDVKMKEKGDIPEGYSVSREKKERFSLILESASTNQTSMYLCASSSPEKGQPQHFGDGTRLSIL.

V and J are TRBV4-1 and TRBJ2-3; D remains ambiguous. Trimming cost V 3 bases and J 5 bases, with 21 bases left between them. Per the germline V gene, CDR1 is MGHRA and CDR2 is YSYEKL. This CDR3 spans 17 amino acids. DNA of the CDR3: TGCGCCAGCAGCCAGCAAAGTGGGTCTCTTAGGCGAGATACGCAGTATTTT. Residues: CASSQQSGSLRRDTQYF.

Only one count was recorded for this clone. The rearrangement uses TRBV7-2 and TRBJ2-7, with D unresolved. CDR1 and CDR2 (germline): SGHTA, FQGNSA. This CDR3 has 14 amino acids. V dropped 1 base and J dropped 3 bases, with 10 bases sitting between them. CDR3 sequence reads: CASSLGSGIYEQYF. As DNA, the CDR3 is TGTGCCAGCAGCTTAGGTTCAGGAATCTACGAGCAGTACTTC.

The rearrangement links TRBV19 to TRBJ1-1; a weak D match, TRBD1 (5 bases). Germline V lookup: CDR1 LNHDA, CDR2 SQIVND (reference sequence). The V end was cut by 1 base, the J end by 7 bases, with 10 bases between. The CDR3 is made up of 13 amino acids. CDR3 coding DNA: TGTGCCAGTAGTATAGGCTGGGGGGGTGAAGCTTTCTTT. Protein product: CASSIGWGGEAFF. Filled out from reference TRBV19 and TRBJ1-1, the complete variable domain reads DGGITQSPKYLFRKEGQNVTLSCEQNLNHDAMYWYRQDPGQGLRLIYYSQIVNDFQKGDIAEGYSVSREKKESFPLTVTSAQKNPTAFYLCASSIGWGGEAFFGQGTRLTVV.

The chain links TRBV9 to TRBJ2-1; 10 nucleotides agree with TRBD1. In germline, CDR1 is SGDLS, CDR2 YYNGEE. Trimming cost V 1 base and J 6 bases; bases outside gene matches: 7. The CDR3 length is 16 residues. The CDR3 coding sequence is TGTGCCAGCAGCGTACCGACAGGGGGCGAAATCAATGAGCAGTTCTTC. Encoded protein: CASSVPTGGEINEQFF.

This clone was counted at least ten times. CDR3 DNA: TGTGCCAGCGGGCCTAGCGGAAATTCCTACGAGCAGTACTTC. Protein product: CASGPSGNSYEQYF. The V and J genes are TRBV9 and TRBJ2-7; 7 positions match TRBD2. The junction had 8 bases not matched to a gene; V was cut back by 7 bases and J by 1 base. CDR3 length equals 14 residues. CDR1 and CDR2 (germline): SGDLS, YYNGEE. Supplemented by reference TRBV9 and TRBJ2-7, the full variable domain reads DSGVTQTPKHLITATGQRVTLRCSPRSGDLSVYWYQQSLDQGLQFLIQYYNGEERAKGNILERFSAQQFPDLHSELNLSSLELGDSALYFCASGPSGNSYEQYFGPGTRLTVT.

V gene TRBV4-3 combines with J gene TRBJ2-1, with D possibly matching TRBD1 (6 bases). Germline loops: CDR1 LGHNA, CDR2 YSLEER. The CDR3 spans 14 residues. Deletions cut 4 bases from V and 8 bases from J, with 15 bases between. The DNA for the CDR3 is TGCGCCAGCAGCCCTTTCCCAGGGGAAGATGAGCAGTTCTTC. It yields the protein CASSPFPGEDEQFF.

The chain carries TRBV2 and TRBJ2-1; TRBD2 agrees at 7 bases. Per the germline V gene, CDR1 is SNHLY and CDR2 is FYNNEI. This CDR3 has 15 residues. V shed 3 bases, J shed 3 bases, and the junction held 5 bases outside the gene matches. The CDR3 reads CASSEPGGFYNEQFF. CDR3 coding DNA: TGTGCCAGCAGTGAGCCGGGAGGCTTCTACAATGAGCAGTTCTTC.

This clone is judged medium-sized. Other DNA sequences within the sample encode an identical CDR3. The rearrangement uses TRBV9 and TRBJ2-1; the D is unclear. Germline V gives CDR1 SGDLS, CDR2 YYNGEE. The CDR3 has 13 amino acids. Trimming cost V 3 bases and J 5 bases, with 9 bases left between them. For the CDR3, the DNA is TGTGCCAGCAGCGGCGGAGCCCACAATGAGCAGTTCTTC. Translating gives CASSGGAHNEQFF.

J is TRBJ2-7 and V is TRBV30; D remains ambiguous. Germline lookup yields CDR1 GTSNPN and CDR2 SVGIG (reference sequence). The CDR3 loop spans 14 amino acids. The germline V and J ends were trimmed by 3 bases and 5 bases, with 17 bases remaining between them. The CDR3 coding sequence is TGTGCCTGGAGGGCTAGGTGGGATTGGCACGAGCAGTACTTC. Translated, it gives CAWRARWDWHEQYF.

The chain has TRBV7-9 and TRBJ1-5, with a possible D match to TRBD1 (5 bases). V was shortened by 1 base and J by 5 bases, with 9 bases between the two germline ends. CDR3 size: 14 residues. CDR1 is SEHNR and CDR2 is FQNEAQ in the germline V gene (reference sequence). This CDR3 is CASSLDVGDQPQHF. CDR3 in DNA: TGTGCCAGCAGCTTAGACGTGGGGGATCAGCCCCAGCATTTT. Full variable domain (missing parts from reference TRBV7-9 and TRBJ1-5): DTGVSQNPRHKITKRGQNVTFRCDPISEHNRLYWYRQTLGQGPEFLTYFQNEAQLEKSRLLSDRFSAERPKGSFSTLEIQRTEQGDSAMYLCASSLDVGDQPQHFGDGTRLSIL.

The rearrangement joins TRBV7-9 to TRBJ2-7; no reliable D call. Germline CDR1 SEHNR, CDR2 FQNEAQ (reference sequence). V was trimmed by 1 base and J by 1 base, leaving 5 bases between them. The CDR3 length is 13 residues. The CDR3 nucleotides are TGTGCCAGCAGCTTAGGGCTTTCCTACGAGCAGTACTTC. Encoded protein: CASSLGLSYEQYF.

This clone was observed a handful of times. The chain links TRBV12-5 to TRBJ2-5, with 8 nucleotides matching TRBD2. V gave up 4 bases and J gave up 3 bases; unmatched junction bases: 4. The CDR3 extends over 14 amino acids. Germline V gene lookup returns CDR1 LGHNT and CDR2 FRNRAP. The CDR3 spells CASGSSGGEETQYF. For the CDR3, the DNA is TGTGCTAGTGGTTCCAGCGGGGGAGAAGAGACCCAGTACTTC.

This chain connects TRBV7-9 to TRBJ2-5, with 7 bases matching TRBD1. CDR1 is SEHNR and CDR2 is FQNEAQ in the germline V gene (reference sequence). J gave up 13 bases and V 1 base, and 15 bases lay outside the gene matches. The CDR3 sequence is 15 residues long. CDR3 nucleotides: TGTGCCAGCAGCTTAGGGGGCGGACAGGCACTTCAGCGGTACTTC. Translated: CASSLGGGQALQRYF.

This clone appeared once. The chain combines TRBV4-1 with TRBJ2-1; TRBD2 might be the D (5 bases). The CDR3 covers 11 residues. Trimming shortened V by 6 bases and J by 8 bases, and 8 bases separated the two germline ends. Germline-derived CDR1 and CDR2 are MGHRA and YSYEKL. The CDR3 nucleotides are TGCGCCAGCAGGGTCGGGGATGAGCAGTTCTTC. Translated: CASRVGDEQFF.

This chain uses TRBV6-5 with TRBJ1-4; possible D gene TRBD1, 5 bases. There are 15 residues in the CDR3. The germline V gene encodes CDR1 MNHEY and CDR2 SVGAGI. The V end was cut by 5 bases, the J end by 11 bases, with 21 bases between. This chain's CDR3 is CASSTAPGRLVKLFF. CDR3 DNA: TGTGCCAGCAGTACTGCCCCGGGACGGCTTGTTAAACTGTTTTTT.

This clone was seen just once. The gene calls are TRBV7-2 and TRBJ2-7; weak D call: TRBD2 (5 bases). The CDR3 sequence is 15 residues long. From germline, CDR1 is SGHTA and CDR2 FQGNSA. V lost 5 bases and J lost 3, with 17 bases in between. CDR3 loop: CASSRSAGPSYEQYF. In DNA, the CDR3 is TGTGCCAGCAGCCGATCGGCGGGTCCCAGCTACGAGCAGTACTTC. The whole variable domain, filled in from reference TRBV7-2 and TRBJ2-7, reads GAGVSQSPSNKVTEKGKDVELRCDPISGHTALYWYRQSLGQGLEFLIYFQGNSAPDKSGLPSDRFSAERTGGSVSTLTIQRTQQEDSAVYLCASSRSAGPSYEQYFGPGTRLTVT.

The chain has TRBV7-9 and TRBJ2-3; 9 bases align to TRBD2. V trimming: 5 bases; J trimming: 2 bases; junction bases outside the gene matches: 5. In germline, CDR1 is SEHNR, CDR2 FQNEAQ (reference sequence). The CDR3 is made up of 15 amino acids. CDR3 DNA sequence: TGTGCCAGCAGCAAGACTAGCGGAAACACAGATACGCAGTATTTT. Translated, it gives CASSKTSGNTDTQYF.

The chain is built from TRBV9 and TRBJ2-5, with D tentatively TRBD1 (6 bases). The better agreement between TRBJ2-7 and the DNA end casts doubt on the J call. Germline CDR1 is SGDLS and CDR2 is YYNGEE. This CDR3 contains 15 residues. This chain's CDR3 is CASSAAGTHSYEQYF. DNA of the CDR3: TGTGCCAGCAGCGCAGCCGGGACACACTCCTACGAGCAGTACTTC.

This clone showed up many times. This chain uses TRBV7-2 with TRBJ2-7; D gene unclear. The germline gives CDR1 SGHTA, CDR2 FQGNSA. Trimming pared 0 bases from V and 5 bases from J, leaving 5 bases between. The CDR3 has 12 residues. CDR3 amino acids: CASSLAKNEQYF. DNA of the CDR3: TGTGCCAGCAGCTTAGCTAAGAACGAGCAGTACTTC.

The gene calls are TRBV9 and TRBJ2-3; D remains unclear. Per the germline V gene, CDR1 is SGDLS and CDR2 is YYNGEE. Trimming removed 3 bases from V and 2 bases from J, with 13 bases in between. There are 15 residues in the CDR3. As DNA, the CDR3 is TGTGCCAGCAGCGCCGCTACGAGCCCCACAGATACGCAGTATTTT. Protein sequence: CASSAATSPTDTQYF.

This chain joins TRBV11-2 and TRBJ2-3; tentative D call: TRBD2 (6 bases). V lost 2 bases and J 12 bases, leaving 18 bases between the germline ends. The CDR3 is 14 residues long. Germline V CDR1 and CDR2: SGHAT, FQNNGV. The CDR3 here is CASSLHGRGPSQYF. CDR3 coding DNA: TGTGCCAGCAGCTTACACGGGCGGGGACCCAGTCAGTATTTT. Combining the CDR3 with reference TRBV11-2 and TRBJ2-3 gives the whole variable domain EAGVAQSPRYKIIEKRQSVAFWCNPISGHATLYWYQQILGQGPKLLIQFQNNGVVDDSQLPKDRFSAERLKGVDSTLKIQPAKLEDSAVYLCASSLHGRGPSQYFGPGTRLTVL.